The 8 T cell receptor beta chains below were found in one sample sequenced in a study of blood T cell repertoires in COVID-19. Repertoires were generated with immunoSEQ multiplex PCR, while TCRdb's copy carries only in-frame clones and drops some. The sample records 130,000 or so clones, 80% to 90% being singletons. Input material: PBMCs or T cells enriched from blood (not recorded which). These receptors originate from a woman between 50 and 59 years old with acute COVID-19.

V gene TRBV24-1 combines with J gene TRBJ2-3, with D tentatively TRBD2 (5 bases). CDR1 is KGHDR and CDR2 is SFDVKD in the germline V gene. CDR3 length: 14 residues. V gave up 1 base and J gave up 6 bases, with 10 bases separating them. CDR3 in DNA: TGTGCCACCAGTGATTTAGCGAGAGGGGATACGCAGTATTTT. Protein: CATSDLARGDTQYF.

In this sample, this clone turned up once. The genes are TRBV27 and TRBJ2-7; TRBD2 matches 10 bases. The V gene's germline CDR1 is MNHEY and CDR2 SMNVEV (reference sequence). V was clipped by 4 bases and J by 3 bases; unmatched bases: 6. The CDR3 sequence is 15 residues long. CDR3: CASSSASGRIYEQYF. In DNA form, the CDR3 reads TGTGCCAGCAGTTCCGCTAGCGGGAGAATCTACGAGCAGTACTTC.

The V and J genes are TRBV18 and TRBJ2-5, with 8 bases matching TRBD2. This CDR3 spans 15 amino acids. J lost 2 bases, V lost 3 bases, and 5 bases had no gene match. Germline V gene data show CDR1 as KGHSH and CDR2 as LQKENI. Here the CDR3 DNA reads TGTGCCAGCTCACCCATTGCGGGAGGACAAGAGACCCAGTACTTC. The encoded protein is CASSPIAGGQETQYF.

This rearrangement joins TRBV2 to TRBJ1-6; TRBD1 might be the D (5 bases). The CDR3 contains 15 residues. V lost 4 bases and J 2 bases, leaving 9 bases between the germline ends. CDR1 and CDR2 (germline): SNHLY, FYNNEI. The chain's CDR3 is CASSGQGPYNSPLHF. The CDR3 coding sequence is TGTGCCAGCAGTGGCCAGGGCCCCTATAATTCACCCCTCCACTTT.

The V call is TRBV7-9, the J call TRBJ2-7; D remains ambiguous. CDR1 and CDR2 from the germline V gene are SEHNR and FQNEAQ (reference sequence). The CDR3 covers 14 residues. Trimming removed 2 bases at V and 1 base at J, with 9 bases between. CDR3 sequence (DNA): TGTGCCAGCAGCTTAACTGACGGGTCCTACGAGCAGTACTTC. This sequence encodes CASSLTDGSYEQYF.

The rearrangement uses TRBV28 and TRBJ1-1; 8 positions agree with TRBD1. V lost 2 bases and J lost 8; bases outside the gene matches: 10. Germline-derived CDR1 and CDR2 are MDHEN and SYDVKM. The CDR3 runs 15 residues. Here the CDR3 DNA reads TGTGCCAGCAGTTTAACCCCAGGGGGCGGCGTGGAAGCTTTCTTT. Protein product: CASSLTPGGGVEAFF.

The chain links TRBV7-9 to TRBJ1-2, with a tentative D call TRBD1 (5 bases). Per germline, CDR1 SEHNR and CDR2 FQNEAQ (reference sequence). CDR3 length equals 16 residues. V lost 4 bases and J lost 2, with 17 bases in between. The CDR3 is CASSSPRQTTNYGYTF. The CDR3 DNA sequence: TGTGCCAGCAGCTCCCCCCGACAGACGACGAACTATGGCTACACCTTC.

V and J are TRBV10-3 and TRBJ2-5; 8 bases fit TRBD1. V was pared by 11 bases and J by 4 bases, with 12 bases of the junction left unmatched. The CDR3 is 14 residues long. The germline CDR1 and CDR2 sequences are ENHRY and SYGVKD. The CDR3 sequence is CALQGVRRGETQYF. The DNA of the CDR3 is TGTGCCTTACAGGGGGTCCGCCGTGGAGAGACCCAGTACTTC.